These T cell receptor beta chains were read from a single sample in a study of cytomegalovirus exposure and HLA in healthy donors. TCRdb's copy holds only in-frame clones and misses some; the assay was immunoSEQ multiplex PCR. The data contain roughly 120,000 clones, roughly two thirds of them seen just once; the ten biggest clones take up 2% to 2.5%. The sample consisted of PBMCs. These receptors were collected from a woman aged 25 to 39 in good health and CMV-seronegative. CDR3s include the opening cysteine and the closing phenylalanine or tryptophan. A D gene is named only where the DNA matches it firmly. Not every row has a clone size; where given, it reads once, few, many or a size class.

j_gene: TRBJ2-7
abundance: NA
v_gene: TRBV4-3
d_gene: TRBD2
CDR3nt: TGCGCCAGCAGCCAATCCACTAGCGGGACCTACGAGCAGTACTTC
CDR3aa: CASSQSTSGTYEQYF

j_gene: TRBJ2-5
abundance: NA
v_gene: TRBV12-5
d_gene: TRBD2
CDR3nt: TGTGCTAGTGGGTACCTAACTAGCGGTGGCGAGACCCAGTACTTC
CDR3aa: CASGYLTSGGETQYF

j_gene: TRBJ2-1
abundance: NA
v_gene: TRBV7-6
d_gene: NA
CDR3nt: TGTGCCAGCAGCTCATCAGGTTTATCCTACAATGAGCAGTTCTTC
CDR3aa: CASSSSGLSYNEQFF

j_gene: TRBJ1-2
abundance: NA
v_gene: TRBV2
d_gene: TRBD1
CDR3nt: TGTGCCAGCAGTGAAACGGACAGGGAATATGGCTACACCTTC
CDR3aa: CASSETDREYGYTF

j_gene: TRBJ1-6
abundance: once
v_gene: TRBV6-5
d_gene: NA
CDR3nt: TGTGCCAGCAGTTATAATTTCGGCGGCAATTCACCCCTCCACTTT
CDR3aa: CASSYNFGGNSPLHF

j_gene: TRBJ1-3
abundance: NA
v_gene: TRBV28
d_gene: NA
CDR3nt: TGTGCCAGCAGGCAATCAGGGTACTCTGGAAACACCATATATTTT
CDR3aa: CASRQSGYSGNTIYF

j_gene: TRBJ1-2
abundance: NA
v_gene: TRBV28
d_gene: NA
CDR3nt: TGTGCCAGCCGGCGGTCCGAGGGATATGGCTACACCTTC
CDR3aa: CASRRSEGYGYTF

j_gene: TRBJ1-5
abundance: once
v_gene: TRBV25-1
d_gene: NA
CDR3nt: TGTGCCAGCAGTGAAGCGGTAGGGGACAATCAGCCCCAGCATTTT
CDR3aa: CASSEAVGDNQPQHF

j_gene: TRBJ1-2
abundance: once
v_gene: TRBV5-6
d_gene: NA
CDR3nt: TGTGCCAGCAGCTTAGGTGGCGGCCCCAGGGGCTCTGGCTACACCTTC
CDR3aa: CASSLGGGPRGSGYTF

j_gene: TRBJ2-2
abundance: many
v_gene: TRBV5-8
d_gene: TRBD1
CDR3nt: TGTGCCAGCAGTCGACAGGGCCTGGACACCGGGGAGCTGTTTTTT
CDR3aa: CASSRQGLDTGELFF

j_gene: TRBJ2-7
abundance: NA
v_gene: TRBV4-2
d_gene: TRBD2
CDR3nt: TGTGCCAGCAGCCAAGAGGGGACTAGCGGGCCCTACGAGCAGTACTTC
CDR3aa: CASSQEGTSGPYEQYF

j_gene: TRBJ2-7
abundance: NA
v_gene: TRBV5-8
d_gene: NA
CDR3nt: TGTGCCAGCAGCTTTCAGGGAAACTCCTACGAGCAGTACTTC
CDR3aa: CASSFQGNSYEQYF

j_gene: TRBJ2-7
abundance: NA
v_gene: TRBV5-8
d_gene: NA
CDR3nt: TGTGCCAGCAGCTTTGGCGGGTACGAGCAGTACTTC
CDR3aa: CASSFGGYEQYF

j_gene: TRBJ1-4
abundance: NA
v_gene: TRBV7-6
d_gene: NA
CDR3nt: TGTGCCAGCAGCTTAGGGAGGGGGGGCTGGCTGTTTTTT
CDR3aa: CASSLGRGGWLFF

j_gene: TRBJ2-2
abundance: NA
v_gene: TRBV15
d_gene: TRBD1
CDR3nt: TGTGCCACCAGCGGGACAGTGAACACCGGGGAGCTGTTTTTT
CDR3aa: CATSGTVNTGELFF

j_gene: TRBJ2-2
abundance: NA
v_gene: TRBV21-1
d_gene: NA
CDR3nt: TGTGCCAGCAGCATCCGGACAGTCCCCGGGGCCGGGGAGCTGTTTTTT
CDR3aa: CASSIRTVPGAGELFF

j_gene: TRBJ1-1
abundance: NA
v_gene: TRBV27
d_gene: NA
CDR3nt: TGTGCCAGCAGTTTAAACGGTAGGAACACTGAAGCTTTCTTT
CDR3aa: CASSLNGRNTEAFF

j_gene: TRBJ1-1
abundance: NA
v_gene: TRBV30
d_gene: TRBD1
CDR3nt: TGTGCCTGGAGTGTACGGGACAGGGGAAAAATGAACACTGAAGCTTTCTTT
CDR3aa: CAWSVRDRGKMNTEAFF

j_gene: TRBJ2-1
abundance: NA
v_gene: TRBV27
d_gene: NA
CDR3nt: TGTGCCAGCAGTTTGGAGCGCCCGACCTACAATGAGCAGTTCTTC
CDR3aa: CASSLERPTYNEQFF

j_gene: TRBJ2-7
abundance: few
v_gene: TRBV2
d_gene: TRBD2
CDR3nt: TGTGCCAGCAGACCCTTAGGGGCTAGCGGGAGTTACGAGCAGTACTTC
CDR3aa: CASRPLGASGSYEQYF

j_gene: TRBJ2-1
abundance: once
v_gene: TRBV5-6
d_gene: NA
CDR3nt: TGTGCCAGCAGCTTCGGACAGTTCTACAATGAGCAGTTCTTC
CDR3aa: CASSFGQFYNEQFF

j_gene: TRBJ2-5
abundance: NA
v_gene: TRBV2
d_gene: TRBD2
CDR3nt: TGTGCCAGTAAACCGGGACTAGCGGGACCCCAAGAGACCCAGTACTTC
CDR3aa: CASKPGLAGPQETQYF

j_gene: TRBJ1-5
abundance: NA
v_gene: TRBV6-1
d_gene: TRBD1
CDR3nt: TGTGCCAGCAGGAGAGGGGCCAGGGGGGATCAGCCCCAGCATTTT
CDR3aa: CASRRGARGDQPQHF

j_gene: TRBJ1-6
abundance: NA
v_gene: TRBV15
d_gene: NA
CDR3nt: TGTGCCACCAGCAGAGAAAAGGGAGACCTAGGGTCACCCCTCCACTTT
CDR3aa: CATSREKGDLGSPLHF

j_gene: TRBJ2-2
abundance: NA
v_gene: TRBV27
d_gene: NA
CDR3nt: TGTGCCAGCAGTATTCTCGGGACCGGGGAGCTGTTTTTT
CDR3aa: CASSILGTGELFF

j_gene: TRBJ2-7
abundance: NA
v_gene: TRBV6-1
d_gene: NA
CDR3nt: TGTGGATCCCGGGACTTAAACTCCTACGAGCAGTACTTC
CDR3aa: CGSRDLNSYEQYF

j_gene: TRBJ2-5
abundance: NA
v_gene: TRBV29-1
d_gene: NA
CDR3nt: TGCAGCGCCCGGGACACCCCTGGAGAGACCCAGTACTTC
CDR3aa: CSARDTPGETQYF

j_gene: TRBJ2-7
abundance: NA
v_gene: TRBV10-2
d_gene: NA
CDR3nt: TGCGCCAGCAGTGAAGCCCAGCGCTCCTACGAGCAGTACTTC
CDR3aa: CASSEAQRSYEQYF

j_gene: TRBJ2-4
abundance: NA
v_gene: TRBV30
d_gene: TRBD1
CDR3nt: TGTGCCTGGAGAGGGAGACCATCCGGGACAGGGATAAACATTCAGTACTTC
CDR3aa: CAWRGRPSGTGINIQYF

j_gene: TRBJ2-6
abundance: few
v_gene: TRBV30
d_gene: NA
CDR3nt: TGTGCCTGGAACCGACAGTCTGGGGCCAACGTCCTGACTTTC
CDR3aa: CAWNRQSGANVLTF

j_gene: TRBJ2-7
abundance: few
v_gene: TRBV6-5
d_gene: TRBD1
CDR3nt: TGTGCCAGCAGTTACTCGACAGGGGGCTTTTACGAGCAGTACTTC
CDR3aa: CASSYSTGGFYEQYF

j_gene: TRBJ1-4
abundance: NA
v_gene: TRBV4-3
d_gene: NA
CDR3nt: TGCGCCAGCAGCCAAGAGGCCGCTTCTAATGAAAAACTGTTTTTT
CDR3aa: CASSQEAASNEKLFF

j_gene: TRBJ1-5
abundance: NA
v_gene: TRBV10-1
d_gene: NA
CDR3nt: TGCGCCAGCAGTGTCGTAGGGGGGCCCCAGCATTTT
CDR3aa: CASSVVGGPQHF

j_gene: TRBJ2-6
abundance: NA
v_gene: TRBV27
d_gene: NA
CDR3nt: TGTGCCAGCAGACAGTCTGGGGCCAACGTCCTGACTTTC
CDR3aa: CASRQSGANVLTF

j_gene: TRBJ1-1
abundance: once
v_gene: TRBV18
d_gene: NA
CDR3nt: TGTGCCAGCTCCGGAGTGGGACAGAACACTGAAGCTTTCTTT
CDR3aa: CASSGVGQNTEAFF

j_gene: TRBJ2-7
abundance: NA
v_gene: TRBV6-1
d_gene: TRBD1
CDR3nt: TGTGCCAGCAGCAAGTCGGGACAGGGTGCCTACGAGCAGTACTTC
CDR3aa: CASSKSGQGAYEQYF

j_gene: TRBJ1-5
abundance: NA
v_gene: TRBV5-7
d_gene: NA
CDR3nt: TGTGCCAGCAGCTCTAATCAAGGGGCTAGCAATCAGCCCCAGCATTTT
CDR3aa: CASSSNQGASNQPQHF

j_gene: TRBJ1-5
abundance: NA
v_gene: TRBV15
d_gene: TRBD1
CDR3nt: TGTGCCACCACCCGGGACAGTAGCAATCAGCCCCAGCATTTT
CDR3aa: CATTRDSSNQPQHF

j_gene: TRBJ2-5
abundance: NA
v_gene: TRBV9
d_gene: NA
CDR3nt: TGTGCCAGTGAGGCAGACGAGTTGGGTGCGACCCAGTACTTC
CDR3aa: CASEADELGATQYF

j_gene: TRBJ2-7
abundance: NA
v_gene: TRBV7-9
d_gene: TRBD2
CDR3nt: TGTGCCAGCAGCTTAGGTCCAGCGGGAGAGTCCTACGAGCAGTACTTC
CDR3aa: CASSLGPAGESYEQYF

j_gene: TRBJ2-4
abundance: NA
v_gene: TRBV11-3
d_gene: NA
CDR3nt: TGTGCCAGCAGCTTAGGTGACGGGCGGGGCATTCAGTACTTC
CDR3aa: CASSLGDGRGIQYF

j_gene: TRBJ1-5
abundance: few
v_gene: TRBV19
d_gene: NA
CDR3nt: TGTGCCAGTAGTGTCAGGGGTGGTTATCAGCCCCAGCATTTT
CDR3aa: CASSVRGGYQPQHF

j_gene: TRBJ1-5
abundance: NA
v_gene: TRBV18
d_gene: TRBD1
CDR3nt: TGTGCCAGCTCTCCCCTCCCGTCCGGGACAGGGAATCAGCCCCAGCATTTT
CDR3aa: CASSPLPSGTGNQPQHF